This TCR beta chain was retrieved from a study of shared clonotypes between healthy human individuals. The CDR3 contains 15 residues. Looked up from germline, CDR1 is LGHNA and CDR2 is YNFKEQ. V shed 1 base and J 1 base; nucleotides not matched to a gene: 1. Libraries were prepared by immunoSEQ multiplex PCR; TCRdb keeps only in-frame clonotypes and omits some of them. The sample yields 400,000 to 600,000 clones, 75% to 85% seen once. The chain uses TRBV4-2 and TRBJ1-2; 9 nucleotides line up with TRBD1. This clonotype was sampled from a woman aged 40 to 55 in good health. Some clones in this sample may be carry-over from other donors' samples. What was sequenced was PBMCs. DNA for the CDR3: TGTGCCAGCAGCCAAGGACAGGGGGATAACTATGGCTACACCTTC. It is translated as CASSQGQGDNYGYTF.